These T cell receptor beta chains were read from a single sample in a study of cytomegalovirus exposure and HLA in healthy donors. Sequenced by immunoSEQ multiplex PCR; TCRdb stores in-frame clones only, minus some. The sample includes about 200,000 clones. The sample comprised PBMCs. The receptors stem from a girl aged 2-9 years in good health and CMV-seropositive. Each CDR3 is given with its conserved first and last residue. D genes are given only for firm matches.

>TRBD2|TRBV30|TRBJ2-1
TGTGCCTGGAGCCGACTAGCGGGAGAAGGGGTCTACAATGAGCAGTTCTTC
CAWSRLAGEGVYNEQFF
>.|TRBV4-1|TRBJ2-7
TGCGCCAGCAGCCCCCGGGGTCCCCTCAGCCACGAGCAGTACTTC
CASSPRGPLSHEQYF
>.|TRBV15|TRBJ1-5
TGTGCCACCAGCAGAGATAGGGGCAAGTATAGTAATCAGCCCCAGCATTTT
CATSRDRGKYSNQPQHF
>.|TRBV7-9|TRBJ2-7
TGTGCCAGCAGCTTATCCGTCGGGCAGTACTTC
CASSLSVGQYF
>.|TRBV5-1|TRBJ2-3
TGCGCCAGCAGCTTGGAGACTTCCACAGATACGCAGTATTTT
CASSLETSTDTQYF
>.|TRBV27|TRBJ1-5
TGTGCCAGCAGTTTCCAGGGCAGCAATCAGCCCCAGCATTTT
CASSFQGSNQPQHF
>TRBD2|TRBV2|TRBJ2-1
TGTGCCAGCAGTTTACTAGCGGGAGGGCCGGGTGAGCAGTTCTTC
CASSLLAGGPGEQFF
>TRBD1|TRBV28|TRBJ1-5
TGTGCCAGCATGGCCGGACAGGGGGTCAATCAGCCCCAGCATTTT
CASMAGQGVNQPQHF
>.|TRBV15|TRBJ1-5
TGTGCCACCAGCTCCGGCAGCCCAGGGGATCAGCCCCAGCATTTT
CATSSGSPGDQPQHF
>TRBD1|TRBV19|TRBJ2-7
TGTGCCACGAAAGACAGGGCCTACGAGCAGTACTTC
CATKDRAYEQYF
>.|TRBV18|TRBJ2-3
TGTGCCAGCTCACCAAACGGGAGAACAGATACGCAGTATTTT
CASSPNGRTDTQYF
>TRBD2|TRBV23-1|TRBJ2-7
TGCGCCAGCAGTCAAGGACTAGCGGGAATCTACGAGCAGTACTTC
CASSQGLAGIYEQYF
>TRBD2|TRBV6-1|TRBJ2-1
TGTGCCAGCAGTGTTGGGACTAGCAGCGACAATGAGCAGTTCTTC
CASSVGTSSDNEQFF
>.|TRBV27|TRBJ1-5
TGTGCCAGCAGTTTAGCCAGGGCTCAGCCCCAGCATTTT
CASSLARAQPQHF
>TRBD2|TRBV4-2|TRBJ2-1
TGTGCCAGCAGCCAAGAGTCAACGGGAGGGATATACAATGAGCAGTTCTTC
CASSQESTGGIYNEQFF
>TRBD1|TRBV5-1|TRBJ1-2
TGCGCCAGCAGCTTCCAGACAGGGGGCGCTGACTATGGCTACACCTTC
CASSFQTGGADYGYTF
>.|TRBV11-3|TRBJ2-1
TGTGCCAGCAGCTTAGGGGGCGAGCAGTTCTTC
CASSLGGEQFF
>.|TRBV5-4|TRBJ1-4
TGTGCCAGCAGCCCGGGCGGGCTAGGTGAAAAACTGTTTTTT
CASSPGGLGEKLFF
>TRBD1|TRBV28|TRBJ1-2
TGTGCCACCGGGACAGACTATGGCTACACCTTC
CATGTDYGYTF
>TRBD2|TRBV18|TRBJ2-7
TGTGCCGCAAACCGGGGGGGAACCTACGAGCAGTACTTC
CAANRGGTYEQYF
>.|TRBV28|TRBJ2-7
TGTGCCAGCAGCACGTCGGGGAGCGGAACCTACGAGCAGTACTTC
CASSTSGSGTYEQYF
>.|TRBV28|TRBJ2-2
TGTGCCAGCAGGAGTGGGCCGAACACCGGGGAGCTGTTTTTT
CASRSGPNTGELFF
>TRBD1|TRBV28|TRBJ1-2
TGTGCCAGCAGCGACAGGGTGGCAAGGTCCTACTATGGCTACACCTTC
CASSDRVARSYYGYTF
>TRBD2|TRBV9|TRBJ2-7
TGTGCCAGCAGCCCAACGGGGGGAGGTGGGTACGAGCAGTACTTC
CASSPTGGGGYEQYF
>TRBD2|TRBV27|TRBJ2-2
TGTGCCAGCAGTTTCTCAGGACTAGCGGGAGTTGCCGGGGAGCTGTTTTTT
CASSFSGLAGVAGELFF
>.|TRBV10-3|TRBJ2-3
TGTGCCATCAGTGAGGCCAGACAGAGCACAGATACGCAGTATTTT
CAISEARQSTDTQYF
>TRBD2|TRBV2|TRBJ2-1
TGTGCCTTCATAAACGAGCGGGAGGGGGGAAGCTCCTACAATGAGCAGTTCTTC
CAFINEREGGSSYNEQFF
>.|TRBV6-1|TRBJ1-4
TGTGCCAGCAGAAACAGGGAAACTAATGAAAAACTGTTTTTT
CASRNRETNEKLFF
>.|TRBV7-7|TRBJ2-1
TGTGCTAGCAGCACCGGAGGCCACAATGAGCAGTTCTTC
CASSTGGHNEQFF
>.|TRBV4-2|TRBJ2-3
TGTGCCAGCAGCCAGGGGGGTCGTGGCGTCACTAGCACAGATACGCAGTATTTT
CASSQGGRGVTSTDTQYF
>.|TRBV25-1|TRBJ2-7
TGTGCCAGCAGTGGGACAGCGGGATCTTCCTACGAGCAGTACTTC
CASSGTAGSSYEQYF
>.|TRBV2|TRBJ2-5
TGTGCCAGCTACCGGGATACTCTCCAAGAGACCCAGTACTTC
CASYRDTLQETQYF
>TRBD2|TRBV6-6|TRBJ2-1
TGTGCCAGCAGTCAACGGGATAGCGGGAGGGCCGATGAGCAGTTCTTC
CASSQRDSGRADEQFF
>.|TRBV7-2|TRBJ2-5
TGTGCCAGCAGCCTCTTGGGAAGGGGTGAGACCCAGTACTTC
CASSLLGRGETQYF
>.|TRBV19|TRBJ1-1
TGTGCCAGTAGTATAACGGGGAACACTGAAGCTTTCTTT
CASSITGNTEAFF
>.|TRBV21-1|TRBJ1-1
TGTGCCAGCGCGAGGCGGGACAGGGACGGTTGGTGGACTGAAGCTTTCTTT
CASARRDRDGWWTEAFF
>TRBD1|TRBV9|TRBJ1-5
TGTGCCAGCAGCGGTGGGACAGGCGGTAATCAGCCCCAGCATTTT
CASSGGTGGNQPQHF
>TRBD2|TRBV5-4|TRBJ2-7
TGTGCCAGCAGCCCAGGAGCGGGAAGTGGACTCTACGAGCAGTACTTC
CASSPGAGSGLYEQYF
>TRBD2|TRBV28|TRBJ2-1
TGTGCCAGCAGTCACGGACTAGCGGGAGGACAGAGGTCCTACAATGAGCAGTTCTTC
CASSHGLAGGQRSYNEQFF
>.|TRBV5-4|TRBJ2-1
TGTGCCAGCAGCTTACTAGCACATGAGCAGTTCTTC
CASSLLAHEQFF
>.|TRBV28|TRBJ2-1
TGTGCCAGCAGTTTAGGTATGGGAGGTCTTGGAAATGAGCAGTTCTTC
CASSLGMGGLGNEQFF
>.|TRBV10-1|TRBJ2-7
TGCGCCAGCAGTGCTAGCCTTTCCTACGAGCAGTACTTC
CASSASLSYEQYF
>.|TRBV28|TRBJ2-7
TGTGCCAGCAACGACGGGTTGTACGAGCAGTACTTC
CASNDGLYEQYF
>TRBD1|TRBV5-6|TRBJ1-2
TGTGCCAGCAGCTTGAGGACAGGGACTAACTATGGCTACACCTTC
CASSLRTGTNYGYTF
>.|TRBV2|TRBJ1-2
TGTGCCAGCAGTGAAGACAGATCTAACTATGGCTACACCTTC
CASSEDRSNYGYTF